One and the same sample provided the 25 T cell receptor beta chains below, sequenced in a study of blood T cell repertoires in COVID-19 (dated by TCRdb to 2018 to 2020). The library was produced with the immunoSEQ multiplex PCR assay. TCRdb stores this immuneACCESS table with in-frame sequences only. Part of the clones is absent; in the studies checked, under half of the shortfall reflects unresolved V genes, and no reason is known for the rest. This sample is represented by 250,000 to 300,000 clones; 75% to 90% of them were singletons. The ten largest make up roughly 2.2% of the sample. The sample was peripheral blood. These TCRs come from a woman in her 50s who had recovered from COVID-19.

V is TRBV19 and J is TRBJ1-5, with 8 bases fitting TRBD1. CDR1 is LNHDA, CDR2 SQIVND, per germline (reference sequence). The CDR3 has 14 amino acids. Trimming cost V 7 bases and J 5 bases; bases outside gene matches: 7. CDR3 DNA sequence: TGTGCCAGTAAAGGACAGGGAGGTTATCAGCCCCAGCATTTT. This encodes CASKGQGGYQPQHF.

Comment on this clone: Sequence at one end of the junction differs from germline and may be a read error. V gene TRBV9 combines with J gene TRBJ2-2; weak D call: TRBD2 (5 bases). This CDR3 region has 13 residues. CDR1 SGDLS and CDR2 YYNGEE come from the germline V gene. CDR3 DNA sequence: TGTGCCAGCAGCGTGACTACCACCGAGGAGCTGTTTTTT. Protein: CASSVTTTEELFF.

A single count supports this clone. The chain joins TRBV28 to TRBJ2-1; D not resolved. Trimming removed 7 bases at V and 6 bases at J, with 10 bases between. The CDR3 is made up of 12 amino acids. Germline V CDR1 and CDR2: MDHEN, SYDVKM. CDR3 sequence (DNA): TGTGCCAGCACCCTCAGTACCAATGAGCAGTTCTTC. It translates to CASTLSTNEQFF.

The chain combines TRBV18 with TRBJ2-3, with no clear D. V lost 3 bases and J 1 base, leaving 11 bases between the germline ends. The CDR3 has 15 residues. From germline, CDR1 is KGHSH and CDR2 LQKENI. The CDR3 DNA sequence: TGTGCCAGCTCACCCACCATGAGCGGCACAGATACGCAGTATTTT. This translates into CASSPTMSGTDTQYF.

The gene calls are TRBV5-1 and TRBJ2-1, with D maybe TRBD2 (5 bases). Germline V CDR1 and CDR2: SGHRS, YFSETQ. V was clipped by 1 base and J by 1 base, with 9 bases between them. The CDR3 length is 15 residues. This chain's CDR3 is CASSLTAASYNEQFF. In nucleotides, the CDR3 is TGCGCCAGCAGCTTGACAGCGGCGTCCTACAATGAGCAGTTCTTC.

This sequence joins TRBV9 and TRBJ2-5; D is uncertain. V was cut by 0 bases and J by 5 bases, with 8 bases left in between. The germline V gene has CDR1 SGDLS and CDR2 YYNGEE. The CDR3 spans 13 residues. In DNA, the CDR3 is TGTGCCAGCAGCGTAGCCCCGCGGGAGACCCAGTACTTC. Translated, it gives CASSVAPRETQYF.

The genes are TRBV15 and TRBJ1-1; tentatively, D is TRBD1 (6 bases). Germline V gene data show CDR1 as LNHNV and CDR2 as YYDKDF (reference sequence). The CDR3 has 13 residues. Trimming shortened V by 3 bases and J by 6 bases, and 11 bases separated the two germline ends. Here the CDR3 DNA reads TGTGCCACCAGCAGGATGGGACACCCTGAAGCTTTCTTT. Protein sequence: CATSRMGHPEAFF.

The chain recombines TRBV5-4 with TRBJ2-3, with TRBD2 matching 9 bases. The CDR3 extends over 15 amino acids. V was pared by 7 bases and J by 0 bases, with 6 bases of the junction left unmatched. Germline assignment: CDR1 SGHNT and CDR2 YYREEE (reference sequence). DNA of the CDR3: TGTGCCAGCGGGGGACTAGCAGCTAGCACAGATACGCAGTATTTT. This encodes CASGGLAASTDTQYF.

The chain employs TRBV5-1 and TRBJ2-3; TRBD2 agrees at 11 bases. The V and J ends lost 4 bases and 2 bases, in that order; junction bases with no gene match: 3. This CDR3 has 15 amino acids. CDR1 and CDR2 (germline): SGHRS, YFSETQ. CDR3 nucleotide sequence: TGCGCCAGCAGCGTTAGCGGGGGGGACACAGATACGCAGTATTTT. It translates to CASSVSGGDTDTQYF. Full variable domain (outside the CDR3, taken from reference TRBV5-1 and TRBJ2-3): KAGVTQTPRYLIKTRGQQVTLSCSPISGHRSVSWYQQTPGQGLQFLFEYFSETQRNKGNFPGRFSGRQFSNSRSEMNVSTLELGDSALYLCASSVSGGDTDTQYFGPGTRLTVL.

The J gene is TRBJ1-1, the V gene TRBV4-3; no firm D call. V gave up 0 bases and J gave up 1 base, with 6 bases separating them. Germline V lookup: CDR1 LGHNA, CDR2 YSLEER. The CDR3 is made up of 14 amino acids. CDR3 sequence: CASSQDGGNTEAFF. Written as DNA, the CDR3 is TGCGCCAGCAGCCAAGATGGAGGGAACACTGAAGCTTTCTTT.

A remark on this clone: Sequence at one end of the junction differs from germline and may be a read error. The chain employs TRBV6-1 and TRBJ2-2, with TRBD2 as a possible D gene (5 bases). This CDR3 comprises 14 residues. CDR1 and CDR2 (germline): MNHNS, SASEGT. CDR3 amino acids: CASSEPPSTRELFF. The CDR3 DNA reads TGTGCCAGCAGTGAACCTCCTAGCACCCGGGAGCTGTTTTTT.

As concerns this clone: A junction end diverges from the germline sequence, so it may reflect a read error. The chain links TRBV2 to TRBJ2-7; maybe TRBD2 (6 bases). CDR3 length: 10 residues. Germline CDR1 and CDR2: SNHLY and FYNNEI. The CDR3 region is CASAGEAVGF. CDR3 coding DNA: TGTGCCAGCGCTGGGGAGGCAGTCGGTTTC.

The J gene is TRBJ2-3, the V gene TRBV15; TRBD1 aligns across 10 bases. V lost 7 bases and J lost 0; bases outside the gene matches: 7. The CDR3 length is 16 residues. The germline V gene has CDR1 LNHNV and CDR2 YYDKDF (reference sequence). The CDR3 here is CATTGTGDPSTDTQYF. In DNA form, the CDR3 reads TGTGCCACCACTGGGACAGGGGATCCTAGCACAGATACGCAGTATTTT.

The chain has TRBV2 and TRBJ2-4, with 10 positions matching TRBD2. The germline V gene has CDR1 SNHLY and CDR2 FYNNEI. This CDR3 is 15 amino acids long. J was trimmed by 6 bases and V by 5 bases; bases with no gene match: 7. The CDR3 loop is CASSLSGRALNIQYF. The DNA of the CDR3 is TGTGCCAGCAGTTTAAGCGGGAGGGCCTTAAACATTCAGTACTTC. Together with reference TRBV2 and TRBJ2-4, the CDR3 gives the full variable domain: EPEVTQTPSHQVTQMGQEVILRCVPISNHLYFYWYRQILGQKVEFLVSFYNNEISEKSEIFDDQFSVERPDGSNFTLKIRSTKLEDSAMYFCASSLSGRALNIQYFGAGTRLSVL.

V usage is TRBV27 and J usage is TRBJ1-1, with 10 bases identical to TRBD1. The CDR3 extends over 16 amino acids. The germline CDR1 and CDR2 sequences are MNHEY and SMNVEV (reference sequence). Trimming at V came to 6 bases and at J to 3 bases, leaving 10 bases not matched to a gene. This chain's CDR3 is CASSLRQGARDTEAFF. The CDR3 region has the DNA TGTGCCAGCAGCTTGCGACAGGGGGCTAGAGACACTGAAGCTTTCTTT.

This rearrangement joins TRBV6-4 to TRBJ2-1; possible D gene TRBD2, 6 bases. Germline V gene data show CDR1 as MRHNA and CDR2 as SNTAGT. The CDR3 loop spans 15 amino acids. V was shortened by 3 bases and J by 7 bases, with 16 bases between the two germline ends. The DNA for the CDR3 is TGTGCCAGCAGTGAAGGGACTCTTTTTTCTAATGAGCAGTTCTTC. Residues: CASSEGTLFSNEQFF.

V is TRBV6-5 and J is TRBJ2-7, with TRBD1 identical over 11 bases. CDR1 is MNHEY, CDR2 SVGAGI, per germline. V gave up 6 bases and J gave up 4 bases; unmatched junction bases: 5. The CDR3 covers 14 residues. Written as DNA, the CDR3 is TGTGCCAGCAGGTCGGGACAGGGGGGTTACGAGCAGTACTTC. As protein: CASRSGQGGYEQYF.

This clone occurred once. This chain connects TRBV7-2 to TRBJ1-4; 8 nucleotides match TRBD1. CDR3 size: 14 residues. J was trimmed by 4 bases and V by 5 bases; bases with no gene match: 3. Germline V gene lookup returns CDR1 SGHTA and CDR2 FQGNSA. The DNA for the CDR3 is TGTGCCAGCAGCCGGGGACAGGTTAATGAAAAACTGTTTTTT. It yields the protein CASSRGQVNEKLFF.

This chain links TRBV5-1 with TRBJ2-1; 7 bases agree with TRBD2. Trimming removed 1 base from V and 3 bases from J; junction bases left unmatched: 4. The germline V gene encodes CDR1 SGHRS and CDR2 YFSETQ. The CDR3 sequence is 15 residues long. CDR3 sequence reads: CASSLSGTNYNEQFF. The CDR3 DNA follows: TGCGCCAGCAGCTTGTCGGGGACTAACTACAATGAGCAGTTCTTC. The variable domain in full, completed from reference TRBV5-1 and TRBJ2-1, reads KAGVTQTPRYLIKTRGQQVTLSCSPISGHRSVSWYQQTPGQGLQFLFEYFSETQRNKGNFPGRFSGRQFSNSRSEMNVSTLELGDSALYLCASSLSGTNYNEQFFGPGTRLTVL.

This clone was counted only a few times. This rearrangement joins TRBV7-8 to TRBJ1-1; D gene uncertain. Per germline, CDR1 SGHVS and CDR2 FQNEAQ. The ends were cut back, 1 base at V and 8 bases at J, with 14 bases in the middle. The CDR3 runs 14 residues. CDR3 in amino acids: CASSLDEADLEAFF. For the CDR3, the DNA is TGTGCCAGCAGCTTAGATGAGGCAGACCTAGAAGCTTTCTTT.

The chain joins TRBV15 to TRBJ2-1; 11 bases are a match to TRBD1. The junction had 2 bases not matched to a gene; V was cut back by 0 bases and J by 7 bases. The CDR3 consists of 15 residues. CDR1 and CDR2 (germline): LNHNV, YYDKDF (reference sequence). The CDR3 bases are TGTGCCACCAGCAGAGAAGGGGACAGGGGGAATGAGCAGTTCTTC. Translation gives CATSREGDRGNEQFF.

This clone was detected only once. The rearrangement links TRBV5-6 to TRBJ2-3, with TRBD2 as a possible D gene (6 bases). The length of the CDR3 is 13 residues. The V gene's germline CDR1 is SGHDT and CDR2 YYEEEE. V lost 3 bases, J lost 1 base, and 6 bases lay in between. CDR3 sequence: CASSSSGTDTQYF. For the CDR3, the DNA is TGTGCCAGCAGCTCTAGCGGCACAGATACGCAGTATTTT. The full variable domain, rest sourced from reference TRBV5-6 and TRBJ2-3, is DAGVTQSPTHLIKTRGQQVTLRCSPKSGHDTVSWYQQALGQGPQFIFQYYEEEERQRGNFPDRFSGHQFPNYSSELNVNALLLGDSALYLCASSSSGTDTQYFGPGTRLTVL.

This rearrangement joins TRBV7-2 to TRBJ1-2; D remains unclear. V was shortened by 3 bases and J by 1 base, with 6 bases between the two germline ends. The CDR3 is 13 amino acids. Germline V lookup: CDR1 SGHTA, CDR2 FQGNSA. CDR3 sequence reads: CASSLALNYGYTF. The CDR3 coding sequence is TGTGCCAGCAGCTTGGCCCTTAACTATGGCTACACCTTC. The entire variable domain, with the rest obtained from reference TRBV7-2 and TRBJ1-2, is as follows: GAGVSQSPSNKVTEKGKDVELRCDPISGHTALYWYRQSLGQGLEFLIYFQGNSAPDKSGLPSDRFSAERTGGSVSTLTIQRTQQEDSAVYLCASSLALNYGYTFGSGTRLTVV.

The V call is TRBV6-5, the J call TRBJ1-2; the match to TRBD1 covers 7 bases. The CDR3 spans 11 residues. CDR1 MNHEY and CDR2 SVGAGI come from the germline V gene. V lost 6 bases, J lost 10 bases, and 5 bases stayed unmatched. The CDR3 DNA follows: TGTGCCAGCAGGCGACAGGGAGCCTACACCTTC. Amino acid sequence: CASRRQGAYTF.

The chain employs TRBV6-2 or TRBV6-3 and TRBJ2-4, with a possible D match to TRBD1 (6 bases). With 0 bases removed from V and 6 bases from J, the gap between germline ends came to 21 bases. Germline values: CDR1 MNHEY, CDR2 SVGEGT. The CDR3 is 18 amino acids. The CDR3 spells CASSYSYRAAGGGNIQYF. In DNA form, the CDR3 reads TGTGCCAGCAGTTACTCGTACAGGGCCGCCGGTGGAGGAAACATTCAGTACTTC.